These 9 T cell receptor beta chains were all obtained from the same sample, sequenced in a study of T cells in Graves' hyperthyroidism and ophthalmopathy. The CDR3 regions of TCR beta were amplified from RNA transcripts. An initial round of RT-PCR targeting the TCR CDR3 relied on the HTBI primer set. TCRdb processed the multiplex PCR reads anew with MiXCR; each CDR3 protein has one entry. Of nearly 750,000 distinct CDR3 sequences listed, roughly a third were seen once; the top ten hold less than 35%. Sequenced input: blood. The receptors shown here come from a woman between 40 and 55 years old with Graves' hyperthyroidism.

The rearrangement links TRBV27 to TRBJ2-6; TRBD1 is a possible D gene (6 bases). The germline V and J ends were trimmed by 1 base and 0 bases, with 10 bases remaining between them. Germline V gene data show CDR1 as MNHEY and CDR2 as SMNVEV (reference sequence). The CDR3 has 17 residues. DNA of the CDR3: TGTGCCAGCAGTTTATTTTGGGACAACTCTGGGGCCAACGTCCTGACTTTC. Its protein product is CASSLFWDNSGANVLTF.

Note on this clonotype: At one boundary the junction diverges from the germline segment, which might be a read error. This chain joins TRBV10-2 and TRBJ2-5; weak D call: TRBD2 (6 bases). The CDR3 has 18 amino acids. Looked up from germline, CDR1 is WSHSY and CDR2 is SAAADI. CDR3 amino acids: CASSPSRDGGLNQETQYF. In DNA, the CDR3 is TGTGCCAGCAGTCCGTCCCGGGACGGGGGACTCAACCAAGAGACCCAGTACTTC.

The chain joins TRBV12-3 or TRBV12-4 to TRBJ2-7; TRBD1 matches at 10 bases. The CDR3 is 16 residues long. J was trimmed by 2 bases and V by 4 bases; bases with no gene match: 8. CDR3 amino acids: CASSSGFDRGPYEQYF. The CDR3 DNA follows: TGTGCCAGCAGTTCCGGGTTCGACAGGGGGCCCTACGAGCAGTACTTC.

Many counts were recorded for this clonotype. The chain couples TRBV7-6 to TRBJ1-3, with unresolved D. The germline V gene has CDR1 SGHVS and CDR2 FNYEAQ. This CDR3 is 16 amino acids long. V dropped 2 bases and J dropped 1 base, with 12 bases sitting between them. As DNA, the CDR3 is TGTGCCAGCAGCTTAACCCTGGTGGGTTCTGGAAACACCATATATTTT. Its protein product is CASSLTLVGSGNTIYF. Full variable domain (missing parts from reference TRBV7-6 and TRBJ1-3): GAGVSQSPRYKVTKRGQDVALRCDPISGHVSLYWYRQALGQGPEFLTYFNYEAQQDKSGLPNDRFSAERPEGSISTLTIQRTEQRDSAMYRCASSLTLVGSGNTIYFGEGSWLTVV.

This clonotype occurred many times. The chain couples TRBV19 to TRBJ1-1; maybe TRBD1 (6 bases). Germline V gives CDR1 LNHDA, CDR2 SQIVND (reference sequence). CDR3 length: 13 amino acids. The V end was cut by 9 bases, the J end by 3 bases, with 14 bases between. CDR3 DNA: TGTGCCAGCCATCCGACAGGATACACTGAAGCTTTCTTT. This sequence encodes CASHPTGYTEAFF.

The chain is built from TRBV20-1 and TRBJ1-5; 7 bases line up with TRBD1. From germline, CDR1 is DFQATT and CDR2 SNEGSKA (reference sequence). The CDR3 totals 13 residues. V dropped 5 bases and J dropped 11; count of bases not matched to a gene: 12. The CDR3 loop is CSAQDRTQETQHF. The CDR3, as DNA: TGCAGTGCTCAGGACAGGACCCAAGAGACCCAGCATTTT.

The chain employs TRBV29-1 and TRBJ2-7; tentative D call: TRBD2 (5 bases). V was trimmed by 1 base and J by 4 bases, leaving 17 bases between them. The CDR3 loop spans 15 amino acids. From germline, CDR1 is SQVTM and CDR2 ANQGSEA. CDR3 sequence (DNA): TGCAGCGTTGAAGGTGGTTCCGGGAAGAGGTACGAGCAGTACTTC. The encoded protein is CSVEGGSGKRYEQYF.

The rearrangement joins TRBV29-1 to TRBJ1-5; 7 bases agree with TRBD1. In germline, CDR1 is SQVTM, CDR2 ANQGSEA. The length of the CDR3 is 12 residues. With 7 bases clipped from V and 6 bases from J, the junction kept 6 bases outside the gene matches. The CDR3 DNA sequence: TGCAGCGCCGGGACAGTCGGTCAGCCCCAGCATTTT. Its protein product is CSAGTVGQPQHF.

This clonotype came up many times. The rearrangement links TRBV7-2 to TRBJ1-1; D unresolved. Trimming took 5 bases from V and 7 from J, leaving 11 bases between them. Germline loops: CDR1 SGHTA, CDR2 FQGNSA. The CDR3 is made up of 12 amino acids. CDR3 in amino acids: CASSLSRFEAFF. CDR3 DNA: TGTGCCAGCAGCCTCAGTCGGTTTGAAGCTTTCTTT.